This T cell receptor beta chain was sequenced in a study of CD8 T cells in Susac syndrome. V lost 5 bases to trimming and J lost 2 bases, with 16 bases between them. Germline V lookup: CDR1 LGHDT, CDR2 YNNKEL (reference sequence). The CDR3 is 16 residues long. Reverse transcription of roughly 0.45 to 1 ug RNA used random hexamers. Via MiXCR, TCRdb re-called the immunoSEQ multiplex PCR reads, giving one row per CDR3 protein. The sample lists about 140,000 distinct CDR3 sequences; nearly 97% were seen once. J is TRBJ2-1 and V is TRBV3-1; perhaps D is TRBD1 or TRBD2 (5 bases each). The sequence came from a human donor with Susac syndrome. The sequencing input was CD4+ T cells from PBMCs. The CDR3 protein is CASSSSLGRAYNEQFF. In DNA form, the CDR3 reads TGTGCCAGCAGCTCCTCCCTGGGGCGGGCCTACAATGAGCAGTTCTTC.